This TCR beta chain was recorded in a study of OX40 agonist ivuxolimab in advanced cancers. Study information: Eligibility rules accepted prior anti-PD-1, anti-PD-L1 or anti-CTLA-4 therapy, and under 45% had some.

Germline V gives CDR1 SNHLY, CDR2 FYNNEI. This CDR3 contains 15 residues. The V gene lost 2 bases and the J gene lost 1 base, with 11 bases spanning the gap. The table lists this clone with a count of one. Its antigen remains unknown. Sequenced by immunoSEQ multiplex PCR; TCRdb stores in-frame clones only, minus some. Here the sample spans 89,000 or so clones, less than 95% being singletons. Broader study findings: The study observed clonal expansion of CD4+ and CD8+ blood T cells by week 6 at 0.1 to 3.0 mg/kg.

The specimen comprised CD4+ or CD8+ T cells sorted from blood, sampled in a trial of the OX40 agonist ivuxolimab. The chain links TRBV2 to TRBJ1-1, with D hard to call. The TCR originated in an adult with an advanced solid tumor such as melanoma, head and neck, liver or kidney cancer. The CDR3 DNA sequence: TGTGCCAGCAGTGAAATCGTTTGGGGGAACACTGAAGCTTTCTTT. Encoded protein: CASSEIVWGNTEAFF. The whole variable domain, filled in from reference TRBV2 and TRBJ1-1, reads EPEVTQTPSHQVTQMGQEVILRCVPISNHLYFYWYRQILGQKVEFLVSFYNNEISEKSEIFDDQFSVERPDGSNFTLKIRSTKLEDSAMYFCASSEIVWGNTEAFFGQGTRLTVV.